This entry lists 2 T cell receptor beta chains sequenced from one sample in a study of blood T cells in healthy people across ages (dated by TCRdb to between 2014 and 2016). Library creation used 5' RACE. The instrument was an Illumina HiSeq 2500. A second PCR of roughly 7 to 11 cycles was performed with a sample-barcoded 5' primer and a J-beta primer mix. TCRdb itself trimmed the public reads at Q25 with fastp, ran MiXCR and retained productive beta chains. A single entry per CDR3 protein holds the most common genes and DNA from its merged rows. This sample is represented by 750,000 to 950,000 distinct CDR3 sequences; roughly 24% of them were singletons. The ten largest make up less than 3.5% of the sample. The same sample was also used in a study of T cells of mothers and their children.

The sequenced material came from blood. Receptors originate from a boy younger than 18 in good health.

The chain recombines TRBV5-1 with TRBJ2-2; D perhaps matches TRBD1 (6 bases). CDR1 is SGHRS and CDR2 is YFSETQ in the germline V gene. Trimming took off 0 bases at V and 1 base at J, with 16 bases between the two ends. The CDR3 loop spans 18 amino acids. The CDR3 here is CASSLAGPGAGNTGELFF. Here the CDR3 DNA reads TGCGCCAGCAGCTTGGCCGGTCCAGGGGCGGGGAACACCGGGGAGCTGTTTTTT.

The DNA for the CDR3 is TGTGCCAGCAGTTTATTCATGACAGCATACGAGCAGTACTTC. Its protein is CASSLFMTAYEQYF. The chain has TRBV28 and TRBJ2-7; tentative D call: TRBD1 (5 bases). CDR1 is MDHEN, CDR2 SYDVKM, per germline. V lost 1 base, J lost 4 bases, and 11 bases lay in between. The CDR3 length is 14 residues.